This T cell receptor (beta chain) was observed in a study of beta chain features in type 1 diabetes. V lost 1 base and J lost 6, with 11 bases in between. Germline CDR1 is SEHNR and CDR2 is FQNEAQ (reference sequence). The CDR3 loop spans 14 amino acids. General study results and limits: Cells with high TCR expression could be over-represented when cDNA is sequenced. The VDJ junctions of type 1 diabetes patients carried fewer insertions and more deletions.

Expressed TCRB transcripts got sequenced, as all isolated RNA was reverse transcribed. Some 940,000 reads, on average, were obtained from stem cell-like memory T cell samples. The data were produced by immunoSEQ multiplex PCR, yet TCRdb's version contains in-frame clones alone and is incomplete. The sample carries some 99,000 clones, 40% recorded once. This clone showed up just a few times. Its antigen is not identified. Staining for CD45RO/CCR7/CD25/CD127/CD95/CD27 allowed sorting of CD4+ naive, central memory, regulatory and stem cell-like memory cells. This clonotype was obtained from a woman aged 18 to 35 in good health. The V gene is TRBV7-9, the J gene TRBJ2-3, with D maybe TRBD2 (6 bases). The sample comprised stem cell memory CD4+ T cells from blood. CDR3 residues: CASSLGGEVDTQYF. In DNA, the CDR3 is TGTGCCAGCAGCTTAGGAGGGGAGGTTGATACGCAGTATTTT.